Listed below are T cell receptor beta chains from one sample, sequenced in a study of blood T cell repertoires in COVID-19. Profiling relied on immunoSEQ multiplex PCR, and the TCRdb table lists in-frame clones only, not all of them. Of some 140,000 clones in the sample, roughly 84% are singletons; the top ten hold about 12%. Sequenced sample: peripheral blood. These receptors were taken from a woman aged 60 to 75 with COVID-19, enrolled during active disease. The CDR3 runs from the conserved cysteine through the conserved F or W.

cdr3_aa,v_call,j_call
CASSVRLADEQYF,TRBV5-1,TRBJ2-7
CAISETSGTRDEQYF,TRBV10-3,TRBJ2-7
CASSPSPRDGNTGELFF,TRBV3-1/TRBV3-2,TRBJ2-2
CASRRQGVLSNQPQHF,TRBV27,TRBJ1-5
CAISEFHPRGYTEAFF,TRBV10-3,TRBJ1-1
CASSPSRVNTGELFF,TRBV9,TRBJ2-2
CASSFRETNTGELFF,TRBV7-8,TRBJ2-2
CASSVDNGGTTDTQYF,TRBV9,TRBJ2-3
CASRGTGDGQPQHF,TRBV7-9,TRBJ1-5
CASRQGQNTEAFF,TRBV25-1,TRBJ1-1
CASKQGPYSNQPQHF,TRBV19,TRBJ1-5
CASSLSRDNEQFF,TRBV7-3,TRBJ2-1
CASSQVVRYGLFF,TRBV14,TRBJ2-2
CASRGTGRNTIYF,TRBV6-5,TRBJ1-3
CASSVASGDRETQYF,TRBV9,TRBJ2-5
CASSERGQGWNQPQHF,TRBV2,TRBJ1-5
CASRQPRLTGELFF,TRBV6-5,TRBJ2-2
CASSSDRDQPQHF,TRBV7-3,TRBJ1-5
CASSVNKGTGGCQPQHF,TRBV10-1,TRBJ1-5